A single sample is the source of the 13 T cell receptor beta chains below, sequenced in a study of technical replicates of blood from a few donors. Measured with immunoSEQ multiplex PCR; TCRdb has only the in-frame clones, and not every one. The sample consists of about 68,000 clones, under 98% of them appearing once. The sequencing sample was made of T cells isolated from PBMCs. The receptors originated from a human donor in good health.

CDR3 DNA: TGTGCCAGCCAGGTGTCTAGCCTGCACAATGAGCAGTTCTTC. It specifies CASQVSSLHNEQFF. The gene calls are TRBV27 and TRBJ2-1; a weak D match, TRBD2 (5 bases). Trimming cost V 8 bases and J 5 bases, with 16 bases left between them. This CDR3 region has 14 residues. Germline V gene lookup returns CDR1 MNHEY and CDR2 SMNVEV (reference sequence).

The J gene is TRBJ2-7, the V gene TRBV30; 9 bases are a match to TRBD1. Germline CDR1 and CDR2: GTSNPN and SVGIG (reference sequence). V shed 7 bases and J 2 bases; nucleotides not matched to a gene: 9. The CDR3 spans 14 residues. The CDR3 nucleotides are TGTGCCTACCTTAACCGGGACAGGGCCTACGAGCAGTACTTC. Protein: CAYLNRDRAYEQYF. Full variable domain (outside the CDR3, taken from reference TRBV30 and TRBJ2-7): SQTIHQWPATLVQPVGSPLSLECTVEGTSNPNLYWYRQAAGRGLQLLFYSVGIGQISSEVPQNLSASRPQDRQFILSSKKLLLSDSGFYLCAYLNRDRAYEQYFGPGTRLTVT.

This clone was found a few times. J is TRBJ2-3 and V is TRBV15; 7 nucleotides agree with TRBD2. V was clipped by 8 bases and J by 2 bases; unmatched bases: 4. CDR1 is LNHNV, CDR2 YYDKDF, per germline (reference sequence). The CDR3 totals 13 residues. The CDR3 here is CATQLAITDTQYF. CDR3 coding DNA: TGTGCCACCCAACTAGCGATCACAGATACGCAGTATTTT.

This chain uses TRBV15 with TRBJ2-7; 11 nucleotides line up with TRBD2. Germline V gives CDR1 LNHNV, CDR2 YYDKDF (reference sequence). The J segment lost 3 bases and the V segment lost 0 bases, leaving 7 bases of the junction unmatched. The CDR3 is 17 residues long. DNA of the CDR3: TGTGCCACCAGCAGAGATCTCCGACTAGCGGGAAACTACGAGCAGTACTTC. Protein sequence: CATSRDLRLAGNYEQYF.

In DNA, the CDR3 is TGTGCCAGCACCGTTTCCTACTGGGGGGTAGAGACCCAGTACTTC. Translation: CASTVSYWGVETQYF. The chain is built from TRBV28 and TRBJ2-5, with D possibly matching TRBD2 (6 bases). Trimming left V 7 bases short and J 4 bases short, with 19 bases between. The CDR3 sequence is 15 residues long. Per germline, CDR1 MDHEN and CDR2 SYDVKM.

The genes are TRBV14 and TRBJ2-2, with D possibly being TRBD1 (5 bases). CDR1 and CDR2 (germline): SGHDN, FVKESK. V was trimmed by 3 bases and J by 3 bases, leaving 11 bases between them. The CDR3 totals 15 residues. The CDR3 spells CASSHLGVYTGELFF. The CDR3 DNA follows: TGTGCCAGCAGCCATCTAGGGGTCTACACCGGGGAGCTGTTTTTT.

This chain uses TRBV15 with TRBJ2-7; 8 positions match TRBD1. Germline CDR1 LNHNV, CDR2 YYDKDF (reference sequence). The CDR3 loop spans 17 amino acids. The junction had 15 bases not matched to a gene; V was cut back by 5 bases and J by 3 bases. In DNA, the CDR3 is TGTGCCACCAGCCATCCAAACAATGCAGGGGGCGGCTACGAGCAGTACTTC. This encodes CATSHPNNAGGGYEQYF.

V is TRBV5-6 and J is TRBJ2-3; possibly TRBD2 for D (6 bases). The CDR3 loop spans 14 amino acids. Between the trimmed V and J ends, which lost 0 bases and 4 bases, there was a span of 9 bases. CDR1 is SGHDT and CDR2 is YYEEEE in the germline V gene. In DNA, the CDR3 is TGTGCCAGCAGCTTGGAGGCGGGACCAGATACGCAGTATTTT. This codes for CASSLEAGPDTQYF.

The chain recombines TRBV10-3 with TRBJ2-5; D not resolved. CDR3 length: 11 residues. Germline CDR1 ENHRY, CDR2 SYGVKD. The V end lost 9 bases, the J end lost 0 bases, and 5 bases lay between the germline ends. The CDR3 loop is CAIQDQETQYF. The CDR3 DNA sequence: TGTGCCATTCAGGACCAAGAGACCCAGTACTTC.

This clone was detected only once. The J gene is TRBJ1-2, the V gene TRBV7-9; perhaps TRBD1 as D (5 bases). The CDR3 loop spans 14 amino acids. V lost 5 bases and J lost 4, with 14 bases in between. Germline V gene data show CDR1 as SEHNR and CDR2 as FQNEAQ (reference sequence). This CDR3 reads CASSLRQTVYGYTF. CDR3 in DNA: TGTGCCAGCAGCCTCAGACAGACAGTCTATGGCTACACCTTC.

The chain couples TRBV7-8 to TRBJ2-5, with TRBD2 identical over 8 bases. V lost 7 bases, J lost 0 bases, and 13 bases stayed unmatched. The V gene's germline CDR1 is SGHVS and CDR2 FQNEAQ. The CDR3 loop spans 17 amino acids. The CDR3 loop is CASTPGLVREDQETQYF. The CDR3 DNA follows: TGTGCCAGCACCCCCGGGTTGGTGCGGGAGGACCAAGAGACCCAGTACTTC.

This chain connects TRBV6-5 to TRBJ1-5, with D possibly matching TRBD1 (6 bases). From germline, CDR1 is MNHEY and CDR2 SVGAGI. The CDR3 consists of 14 residues. V was trimmed by 6 bases and J by 4 bases, leaving 13 bases between them. DNA for the CDR3: TGTGCCAGCAGCCACGGACAGATAAATCAGCCCCAGCATTTT. Protein: CASSHGQINQPQHF.

The CDR3 is CASRELAGQETQYF. The CDR3 nucleotides are TGTGCCAGTAGGGAGCTAGCGGGGCAAGAGACCCAGTACTTC. The chain links TRBV19 to TRBJ2-5, with TRBD2 identical over 9 bases. With V trimmed by 6 bases and J by 2 bases, 4 bases remained unmatched. The CDR3 runs 14 residues. Germline V gene lookup returns CDR1 LNHDA and CDR2 SQIVND (reference sequence).